This T cell receptor beta chain emerged from a study of blood T cell repertoires in COVID-19. Study information: Whether acute or convalescent, the COVID-19 samples came from the United States, Italy and Spain. T cells, B-cell-depleted T cells, or PBMCs supplied cDNA or gDNA.

As processed by the authors: Reference gene primer amplification in the assay estimated nucleated cell counts. Here immunoSEQ multiplex PCR was the method, and the copy in TCRdb shows in-frame clones only, minus some. That table furnishes V, J and clone size, whereas the DNA furnished D and trimming. In the table there are about 410,000 clones, roughly 88% of which are singletons. The germline V and J ends were trimmed by 7 bases and 3 bases, with 12 bases remaining between them. CDR1 and CDR2 from the germline V gene are MNHEY and SVGAGI. This CDR3 is built from 13 residues. The chain combines TRBV6-5 with TRBJ1-2, with D possibly matching TRBD1 (6 bases). Sequenced material: peripheral blood. The TCR originated in a woman in her 30s with active or convalescent COVID-19. CDR3 loop: CASTQGTYYGYTF. The CDR3 region has the DNA TGTGCCAGCACTCAGGGGACCTACTATGGCTACACCTTC.